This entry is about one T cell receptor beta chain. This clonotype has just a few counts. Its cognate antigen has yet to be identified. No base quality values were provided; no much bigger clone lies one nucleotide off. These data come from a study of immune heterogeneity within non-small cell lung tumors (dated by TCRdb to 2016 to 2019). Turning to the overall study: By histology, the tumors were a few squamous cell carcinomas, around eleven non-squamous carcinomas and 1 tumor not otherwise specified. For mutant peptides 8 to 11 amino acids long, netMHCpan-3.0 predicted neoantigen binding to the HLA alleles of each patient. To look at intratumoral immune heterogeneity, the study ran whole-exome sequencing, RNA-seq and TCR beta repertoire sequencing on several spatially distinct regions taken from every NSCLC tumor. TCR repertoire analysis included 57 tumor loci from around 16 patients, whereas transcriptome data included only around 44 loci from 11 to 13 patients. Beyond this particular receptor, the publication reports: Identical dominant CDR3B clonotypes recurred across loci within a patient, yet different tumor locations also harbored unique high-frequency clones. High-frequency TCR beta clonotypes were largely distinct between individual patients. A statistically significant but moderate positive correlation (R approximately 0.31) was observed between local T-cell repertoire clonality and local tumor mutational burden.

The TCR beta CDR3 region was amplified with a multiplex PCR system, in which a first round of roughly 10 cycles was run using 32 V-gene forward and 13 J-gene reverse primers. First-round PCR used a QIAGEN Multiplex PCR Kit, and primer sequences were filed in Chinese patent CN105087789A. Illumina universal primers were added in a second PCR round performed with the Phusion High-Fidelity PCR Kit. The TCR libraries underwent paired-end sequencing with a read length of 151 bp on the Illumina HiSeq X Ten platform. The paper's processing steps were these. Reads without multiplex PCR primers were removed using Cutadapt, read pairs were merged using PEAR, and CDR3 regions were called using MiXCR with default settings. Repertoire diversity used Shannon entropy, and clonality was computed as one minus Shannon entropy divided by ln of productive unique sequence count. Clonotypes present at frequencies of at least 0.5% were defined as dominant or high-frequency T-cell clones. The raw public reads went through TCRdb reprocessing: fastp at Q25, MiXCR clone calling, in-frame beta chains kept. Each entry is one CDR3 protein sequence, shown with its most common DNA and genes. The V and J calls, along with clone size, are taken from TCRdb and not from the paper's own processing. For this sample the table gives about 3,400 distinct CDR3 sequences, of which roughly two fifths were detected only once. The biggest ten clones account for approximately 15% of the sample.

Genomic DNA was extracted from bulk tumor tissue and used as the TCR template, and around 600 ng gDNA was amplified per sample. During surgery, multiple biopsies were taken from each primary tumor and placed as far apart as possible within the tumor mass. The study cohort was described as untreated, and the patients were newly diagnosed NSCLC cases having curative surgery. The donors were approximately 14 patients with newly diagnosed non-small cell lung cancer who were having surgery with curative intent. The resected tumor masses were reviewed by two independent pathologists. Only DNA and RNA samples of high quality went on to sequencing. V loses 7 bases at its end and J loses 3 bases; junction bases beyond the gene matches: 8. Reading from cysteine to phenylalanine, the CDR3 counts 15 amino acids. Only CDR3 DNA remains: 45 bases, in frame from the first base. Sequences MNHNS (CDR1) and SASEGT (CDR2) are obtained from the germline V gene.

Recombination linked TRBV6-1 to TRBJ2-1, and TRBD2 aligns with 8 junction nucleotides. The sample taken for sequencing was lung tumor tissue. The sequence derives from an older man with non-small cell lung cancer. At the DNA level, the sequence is TGTGCCAGCACTAGGTCGGGGGGGGGCTACAATGAGCAGTTCTTC. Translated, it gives CASTRSGGGYNEQFF.